This TCR beta chain comes out of a study of cytomegalovirus exposure and HLA in healthy donors. Here immunoSEQ multiplex PCR was the method, and the copy in TCRdb shows in-frame clones only, minus some. The table shows some 170,000 clones, with around 85% occurring only once. Separation from the roughly 600-subject first cohort characterized the roughly 110-subject validation cohort, to which the donors belonged. This CDR3 spans 15 amino acids. The V end was cut by 0 bases, the J end by 1 base, with 9 bases between. The germline gives CDR1 LNHDA, CDR2 SQIVND (reference sequence). This receptor was identified in a man aged 25 to 45 in good health and CMV-seropositive. V usage is TRBV19 and J usage is TRBJ1-1; the D gene is possibly TRBD1 (6 bases). Sequenced input: PBMCs. The CDR3 region has the DNA TGTGCCAGTAGTATAGAAAGGGGGTGGAACACTGAAGCTTTCTTT. It yields the protein CASSIERGWNTEAFF.